Included here is one T cell receptor (beta chain) sequence, with context. The data are from a study of blood T cell repertoires in COVID-19. There are 11 residues in the CDR3. From germline, CDR1 is SEHNR and CDR2 FQNEAQ (reference sequence). Between the trimmed V and J ends, which lost 5 bases and 9 bases, there was a span of 8 bases. The assay was immunoSEQ multiplex PCR, and TCRdb's table has in-frame clones only and misses some. The sample yields approximately 35,000 clones, roughly 85% seen once. Sequenced sample: peripheral blood. The chain recombines TRBV7-9 with TRBJ2-1; D is unresolved. The sequence derives from a man aged 55 to 70 with active COVID-19. CDR3 sequence: CASSVSGEQFF. In DNA form, the CDR3 reads TGTGCCAGCAGCGTCTCGGGTGAGCAGTTCTTC.